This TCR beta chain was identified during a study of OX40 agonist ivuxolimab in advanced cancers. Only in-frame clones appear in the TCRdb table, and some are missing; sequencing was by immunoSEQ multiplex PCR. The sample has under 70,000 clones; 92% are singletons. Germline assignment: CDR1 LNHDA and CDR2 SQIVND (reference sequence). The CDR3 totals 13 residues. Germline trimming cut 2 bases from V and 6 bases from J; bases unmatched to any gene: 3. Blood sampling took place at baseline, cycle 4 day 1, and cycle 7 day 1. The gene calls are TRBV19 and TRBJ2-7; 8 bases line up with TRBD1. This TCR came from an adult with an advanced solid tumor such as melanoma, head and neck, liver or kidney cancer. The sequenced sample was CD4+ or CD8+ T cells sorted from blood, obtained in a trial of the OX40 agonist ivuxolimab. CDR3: CASSIQGATEQYF. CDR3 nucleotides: TGTGCCAGTAGTATACAGGGGGCTACCGAGCAGTACTTC.